The sequence of this TCR beta chain was determined in a study of blood T cell repertoires in COVID-19. Profiled with immunoSEQ multiplex PCR; TCRdb holds only in-frame clones, not every one. The sample holds tens of thousands of clones, just under 75% seen once. The V end was cut by 3 bases, the J end by 1 base, with 11 bases between. The CDR3 covers 16 residues. Per germline, CDR1 SGHRS and CDR2 YFSETQ. The chain couples TRBV5-1 to TRBJ2-6; tentatively, D is TRBD1 (6 bases). Sequenced: peripheral blood. The TCR originated in a woman in her 70s with COVID-19, enrolled during active disease. The CDR3 is CASSSNTGSGANVLTF. DNA of the CDR3: TGCGCCAGCAGCTCCAACACAGGGTCTGGGGCCAACGTCCTGACTTTC. The entire variable domain, with the rest obtained from reference TRBV5-1 and TRBJ2-6, is as follows: KAGVTQTPRYLIKTRGQQVTLSCSPISGHRSVSWYQQTPGQGLQFLFEYFSETQRNKGNFPGRFSGRQFSNSRSEMNVSTLELGDSALYLCASSSNTGSGANVLTFGAGSRLTVL.